The subject of this entry is one T cell receptor (beta chain). Its cognate antigen is unknown. The data derive from a study of cytomegalovirus exposure and HLA in healthy donors. Study context: From 150 million to 200 million T cells, an earlier analysis saw under 140 million unique TCR beta sequences.

Overall study results and limits: It was only CMV serostatus that was available as immune exposure information. The study listed around 150 cytomegalovirus-associated TCR beta chains. Common viral pathogens seemed to be connected with several of the most significant clusters, according to a later analysis.

V lost 3 bases and J 1 base, leaving 7 bases between the germline ends. The CDR3 sequence is 13 residues long. The germline V gene encodes CDR1 MNHNS and CDR2 SASEGT. 13 Jbeta primers and 60 Vbeta primers were used for the PCR. The table came from immunoSEQ multiplex PCR; TCRdb's copy has only in-frame clones and leaves some out. The repertoire consists of fewer than 150,000 clones, with roughly 73% occurring once and the leading ten covering approximately 15%. The TCR comes from a human donor in good health. The chain employs TRBV6-1 and TRBJ2-7; no clear D. The specimen sequenced was PBMCs. The CDR3 region is CASSDAVSYEQYF. The CDR3 nucleotides are TGTGCCAGCAGTGACGCAGTTTCCTACGAGCAGTACTTC.